A selection of T cell receptor beta chains follows, all from one sample in a study of beta chain features in type 1 diabetes. The table came from immunoSEQ multiplex PCR; TCRdb's copy has only in-frame clones and leaves some out. This sample has about 45,000 clones, with roughly 68% found just once. Sequenced sample: Tregs from blood. These receptors were taken from a woman aged 18-29 years with type 1 diabetes. CDR3s include the opening cysteine and the closing phenylalanine or tryptophan. Fields, in order: CDR3 protein, CDR3 DNA, D gene, J gene, clone size, V gene. The D gene is left open where the match is weak. Clone size appears in some rows only: once, few, many, or a class for an expanded clone.

CASSFRVLQFF,TGTGCCAGCAGCTTTCGGGTCCTCCAGTTCTTC,.,TRBJ2-1,.,TRBV7-2
CASSLVSGGVFTDTQYF,TGTGCCAGCAGCTTAGTTAGCGGGGGGGTTTTCACAGATACGCAGTATTTT,TRBD2,TRBJ2-3,.,TRBV7-2
CASSVAPGDSSYEQYF,TGTGCCAGCAGCGTAGCCCCTGGGGACTCCTCCTACGAGCAGTACTTC,.,TRBJ2-7,.,TRBV9
CASKGGERSSYNEQFF,TGTGCCAGCAAGGGAGGGGAGCGGAGCTCCTACAATGAGCAGTTCTTC,TRBD2,TRBJ2-1,.,TRBV6-6
CASSTGQEGPQHF,TGTGCCAGCAGCACGGGACAGGAAGGGCCCCAGCATTTT,TRBD1,TRBJ1-5,.,TRBV5-4
CASSKQVLFRVYEQFF,TGTGCCAGCAGTAAACAAGTTCTATTCAGGGTCTATGAGCAGTTCTTC,.,TRBJ2-1,.,TRBV28
CASSQWGTSGRDTQYF,TGCGCCAGCAGCCAATGGGGGACTAGCGGACGCGATACGCAGTATTTT,TRBD2,TRBJ2-3,few,TRBV4-3
CASSYAGTGGWDTQYF,TGTGCCAGCAGTTACGCAGGGACAGGGGGATGGGATACGCAGTATTTT,TRBD1,TRBJ2-3,once,TRBV11-2
CASRKGQERYGYTF,TGTGCCAGCAGGAAGGGGCAGGAACGCTATGGCTACACCTTC,.,TRBJ1-2,.,TRBV6-1
CATSRGLQLAKNIQYF,TGTGCCACCAGCAGAGGTCTTCAACTAGCCAAAAACATTCAGTACTTC,.,TRBJ2-4,once,TRBV15
CASSQVRPGTGDINYGYTF,TGCGCCAGCAGCCAAGTGAGACCAGGGACAGGGGACATAAACTATGGCTACACCTTC,TRBD1,TRBJ1-2,.,TRBV4-3
CAIRNWGQHPYEQYF,TGTGCCATCAGGAATTGGGGACAGCATCCCTACGAGCAGTACTTC,TRBD1,TRBJ2-7,.,TRBV10-3
CASSLRLADTGELFF,TGTGCCAGCAGCTTACGTCTAGCGGACACCGGGGAGCTGTTTTTT,TRBD2,TRBJ2-2,.,TRBV7-2
CASSPGGLGNQPQHF,TGTGCCAGCAGCCCCGGGGGTTTAGGCAATCAGCCCCAGCATTTT,.,TRBJ1-5,.,TRBV7-9
CSGLAGVTHNEQFF,TGCAGCGGGTTAGCGGGGGTTACCCACAATGAGCAGTTCTTC,TRBD2,TRBJ2-1,.,TRBV29-1
CASSLAVLAGGGGNEQFF,TGTGCCAGCAGCTTAGCGGTTTTAGCGGGAGGGGGGGGCAATGAGCAGTTCTTC,TRBD2,TRBJ2-1,.,TRBV7-2
CATISGGLHSTDTQYF,TGTGCCACAATCTCGGGGGGCCTTCATAGCACAGATACGCAGTATTTT,.,TRBJ2-3,.,TRBV10-3
CASSRRGYEQYF,TGTGCCAGCAGCCGACGGGGCTACGAGCAGTACTTC,.,TRBJ2-7,.,TRBV11-3
CAISEVGVQETQYF,TGTGCCATCAGTGAGGTCGGAGTACAAGAGACCCAGTACTTC,.,TRBJ2-5,few,TRBV10-3
CALEGPGQGRSSYEQYF,TGTGCCCTTGAGGGCCCTGGACAGGGGCGAAGCTCCTACGAGCAGTACTTC,TRBD1,TRBJ2-7,.,TRBV7-9
CASSLTGTRPGDEQFF,TGTGCCAGCAGTCTTACTGGGACGCGGCCGGGGGACGAGCAGTTCTTC,.,TRBJ2-1,.,TRBV27